These 12 T cell receptor beta chains were all obtained from the same sample, sequenced in a study of T cell clonality in common variable immunodeficiency. Sequenced by immunoSEQ multiplex PCR; TCRdb stores in-frame clones only, minus some. This sample has roughly 42,000 clones, each found more than once. Specimen: peripheral blood mononuclear cells. These receptors originate from a person aged 18-70 years in good health.

The table lists this clone with many counts. Coverage ceases 3 residues before the CDR3 finishes, and the germline J gene fills in the end. This chain uses TRBV6-1 with TRBJ2-7, with 9 bases matching TRBD1. The CDR3 length is 15 residues. Germline-derived CDR1 and CDR2 are MNHNS and SASEGT. The V segment lost 3 bases and the J segment 6 bases; nucleotides outside the gene matches: 9. CDR3 loop: CASSDSGTGPLEQYF. The sequenced part of the CDR3 DNA is TGTGCCAGCAGTGATTCCGGGACAGGGCCTCTCGAG.

This clone came up many times. The read ends 3 residues before the CDR3 terminus; that terminus is restored from the germline J gene. The chain has TRBV18 and TRBJ2-4; possibly TRBD1 for D (7 bases). The V end lost 5 bases, the J end lost 5 bases, and 16 bases lay between the germline ends. The CDR3 consists of 15 residues. Germline lookup yields CDR1 KGHSH and CDR2 LQKENI. CDR3 bases read: TGTGCCAGCTCAATCAGACAGGGAGGCCAAAACATT. Protein: CASSIRQGGQNI. The complete CDR3 protein is CASSIRQGGQNIQYF. Combining the CDR3 with reference TRBV18 and TRBJ2-4 gives the whole variable domain NAGVMQNPRHLVRRRGQEARLRCSPMKGHSHVYWYRQLPEEGLKFMVYLQKENIIDESGMPKERFSAEFPKEGPSILRIQQVVRGDSAAYFCASSIRQGGQNIQYFGAGTRLSVL.

This clone came up many times. Read sequence stops 3 residues before the CDR3 end, and the germline J gene provides the missing end. This chain uses TRBV5-1 with TRBJ2-2; 8 bases line up with TRBD1. Germline V lookup: CDR1 SGHRS, CDR2 YFSETQ. The CDR3 loop spans 16 amino acids. V trimming: 4 bases; J trimming: 3 bases; junction bases outside the gene matches: 8. CDR3 amino acids: CASSPQDREHTGELFF. The DNA read from the CDR3 is TGCGCCAGCAGCCCTCAGGACAGGGAGCACACCGGGGAG.

In its sample, this clone was seen many times. The read terminates 3 residues before the CDR3 end, so the remaining end is supplied by the germline J gene. The genes are TRBV9 and TRBJ2-7; 7 bases match TRBD1. Looked up from germline, CDR1 is SGDLS and CDR2 is YYNGEE. CDR3 length: 16 amino acids. Germline trimming cut 0 bases from V and 2 bases from J; bases unmatched to any gene: 8. The CDR3 bases that were read are TGTGCCAGCAGCGTAGCCGAAACAGGGGTTCCCTACGAG. Translation: CASSVAETGVPYE. The entire CDR3 reads CASSVAETGVPYEQYF. Full variable domain (missing parts from reference TRBV9 and TRBJ2-7): DSGVTQTPKHLITATGQRVTLRCSPRSGDLSVYWYQQSLDQGLQFLIQYYNGEERAKGNILERFSAQQFPDLHSELNLSSLELGDSALYFCASSVAETGVPYEQYFGPGTRLTVT.

This clone was found many times. The CDR3 extends 3 residues past the end of the read, so its final part is completed from the germline J gene. This rearrangement joins TRBV7-9 to TRBJ1-6; 9 bases align to TRBD1. Germline lookup yields CDR1 SEHNR and CDR2 FQNEAQ (reference sequence). The CDR3 runs to 15 residues. Here the CDR3 reads CASSSSGQGIETLHF. The part of the CDR3 DNA that was read is TGTGCCAGCAGCTCGAGTGGACAGGGGATAGAGACC.

This clone was detected many times. The CDR3 goes on 3 residues after the read ends, and that part is filled in from the germline J gene. The chain uses TRBV2 and TRBJ2-4, with 10 bases identical to TRBD2. Germline CDR1 SNHLY, CDR2 FYNNEI. This CDR3 has 16 residues. V dropped 6 bases and J dropped 0; count of bases not matched to a gene: 5. The sequenced CDR3 bases are TGTGCCAGCAGGGTACTAGCGGGGCTAGCCAAAAACATT. Its translation: CASRVLAGLAKNI. The entire CDR3 sequence reads CASRVLAGLAKNIQYF.

There are a few counts of this clone. A much larger clone sits a single nucleotide away, making a read error possible. The read gets to within 3 residues of the CDR3 end, and the germline J gene fills in the rest. This chain links TRBV19 with TRBJ1-4; D is possibly TRBD1 (5 bases). Germline V lookup: CDR1 LNHDA, CDR2 SQIVND (reference sequence). The CDR3 extends over 14 amino acids. CDR3 in amino acids: CASRGSSGANVLFF. The CDR3 DNA, read in part, is TGTGCCAGTAGGGGCAGCTCTGGGGCCAACGTA.

This clone was found many times. Sequencing ends 3 residues short of the CDR3 end; the germline J gene provides the rest. The chain combines TRBV19 with TRBJ2-1, with 7 bases fitting TRBD1. This CDR3 is 14 amino acids long. The germline V gene has CDR1 LNHDA and CDR2 SQIVND (reference sequence). With V trimmed by 5 bases and J by 7 bases, 8 bases remained unmatched. The CDR3 protein is CASSPRQGRNEQFF. CDR3 DNA, as far as it was read: TGTGCCAGTAGTCCGCGACAGGGTCGGAATGAG.

This clone was seen ten or more times. The sequenced fragment ends 3 residues before the CDR3 boundary, so the rest is inferred from the germline J gene. This rearrangement joins TRBV19 to TRBJ2-3; 10 bases match TRBD2. Per the germline V gene, CDR1 is LNHDA and CDR2 is SQIVND (reference sequence). J lost 3 bases, V lost 6 bases, and 12 bases had no gene match. CDR3 length equals 17 residues. The CDR3 loop reads CASSTFLAGERTDTQYF. CDR3 DNA (partial): TGTGCCAGTAGCACATTCCTAGCGGGAGAAAGGACAGATACG.

This clone was detected many times. The read stops 3 residues short of the end of the CDR3; the missing end is completed from the germline J gene. The chain uses TRBV18 and TRBJ2-2; the match to TRBD1 covers 8 bases. This CDR3 is built from 16 residues. The junction had 7 bases not matched to a gene; V was cut back by 3 bases and J by 4 bases. Germline V CDR1 and CDR2: KGHSH, LQKENI. CDR3 DNA, as far as it was read: TGTGCCAGCTCACCTACCGGACAGGGTGGCACCGGGGAG. Residues: CASSPTGQGGTGE. The CDR3 as a whole reads CASSPTGQGGTGELFF.

This clone appeared many times. The CDR3 goes on 3 residues after the read ends, and that part is filled in from the germline J gene. Additional DNA sequences in this sample encode the identical CDR3. The chain is built from TRBV6-2 or TRBV6-3 and TRBJ2-3, with 9 bases fitting TRBD2. The V gene end was trimmed by 7 bases and the J gene end by 1 base; junction bases not matched to a gene: 12. CDR1 is MNHEY and CDR2 is SVGEGT in the germline V gene. This CDR3 comprises 17 residues. The covered CDR3 bases are TGTGCCAGCACTGGTACGCGGGGGGGCTTAGGCACAGATACG. It translates to CASTGTRGGLGTDT. In full, the CDR3 is CASTGTRGGLGTDTQYF.

This clone was observed at least ten times. The CDR3 extends 3 residues past the end of the read, so its final part is completed from the germline J gene. The chain has TRBV20-1 and TRBJ2-3; 11 nucleotides line up with TRBD2. There are 16 residues in the CDR3. Germline CDR1 and CDR2: DFQATT and SNEGSKA (reference sequence). The junction had 9 bases not matched to a gene; V was cut back by 1 base and J by 6 bases. The sequenced part of the CDR3 DNA is TGCAGTGCTAGAGGGGGGGCTAGCGGGAGGAGGGATACG. The encoded protein is CSARGGASGRRDT. The full CDR3 reads CSARGGASGRRDTQYF.